The clone carrying this TCR beta chain appeared many times. By 5'RACE with 10-nucleotide random UMIs, the cDNA was made. Each CDR3 protein gets one entry after TCRdb re-called the 5' RACE reads with MiXCR. The sample shows roughly 60,000 distinct CDR3 sequences, about an eighth of them seen only once. These data belong to a study of neurological immune-mediated disorders. Germline CDR1 is SGHKS and CDR2 is YYEKEE (reference sequence). This CDR3 contains 16 residues. With V trimmed by 2 bases and J by 0 bases, 1 base remained unmatched. Sequencing used PBMCs. The source of this sequence is a man in his fifties or sixties in good health. The chain has TRBV5-5 and TRBJ2-6; TRBD2 aligns across 8 bases. The CDR3 DNA reads as TGTGCCAGCAGCTTAAGCGGGGGCTCTGGGGCCAACGTCCTGACTTTC. Encoded protein: CASSLSGGSGANVLTF.